This entry lists 32 T cell receptor beta chains sequenced from one sample in a study of blood T cell repertoires in COVID-19. Data came from immunoSEQ multiplex PCR; TCRdb stores just in-frame clones and leaves some out. This repertoire shows more than 250,000 clones, approximately 86% found once; its top ten account for around 2.4%. Material for sequencing was PBMCs or T cells enriched from blood (not recorded which). These receptors originate from a woman aged 18-29 years who had recovered from COVID-19.

The chain joins TRBV5-1 to TRBJ2-7; possibly TRBD2 for D (5 bases). The germline V and J ends were trimmed by 1 base and 4 bases, with 12 bases remaining between them. The CDR3 contains 14 residues. Germline CDR1 is SGHRS and CDR2 is YFSETQ. DNA for the CDR3: TGCGCCAGCAGCTTGCTAGCAGAGAGTTACGAGCAGTACTTC. Its translation: CASSLLAESYEQYF.

The chain joins TRBV13 to TRBJ2-1, with 8 bases matching TRBD2. The CDR3 covers 17 residues. Germline V gene data show CDR1 as PRHDT and CDR2 as FYEKMQ (reference sequence). V dropped 0 bases and J dropped 2; count of bases not matched to a gene: 6. CDR3 bases: TGTGCCAGCAGCTTAGGGGCGCGGGGGGAAACCTACAATGAGCAGTTCTTC. Its protein is CASSLGARGETYNEQFF.

This rearrangement joins TRBV30 to TRBJ1-2, with TRBD1 matching over 10 bases. V lost 8 bases and J lost 2; bases outside the gene matches: 5. The CDR3 loop spans 13 amino acids. The germline gives CDR1 GTSNPN, CDR2 SVGIG (reference sequence). The CDR3 spells CAGGTGENYGYTF. For the CDR3, the DNA is TGTGCCGGAGGGACAGGGGAGAACTATGGCTACACCTTC. The full variable domain, with the rest looked up from reference TRBV30 and TRBJ1-2, is SQTIHQWPATLVQPVGSPLSLECTVEGTSNPNLYWYRQAAGRGLQLLFYSVGIGQISSEVPQNLSASRPQDRQFILSSKKLLLSDSGFYLCAGGTGENYGYTFGSGTRLTVV.

The J gene is TRBJ2-5, the V gene TRBV5-1, with 10 bases that match TRBD2. V lost 4 bases and J lost 4; bases outside the gene matches: 10. Germline CDR1 SGHRS, CDR2 YFSETQ. The CDR3 is 16 amino acids. For the CDR3, the DNA is TGCGCCAGCAGCGCTGGGACTAGCGATGGAGTAGAGACCCAGTACTTC. Translated: CASSAGTSDGVETQYF.

The chain combines TRBV11-3 with TRBJ2-1, with TRBD2 matching over 14 bases. The V gene's germline CDR1 is SGHNT and CDR2 YENEEA. There are 15 residues in the CDR3. J was trimmed by 9 bases and V by 5 bases; bases with no gene match: 6. This CDR3 is CASSRLAGGPVEQFF. CDR3 sequence (DNA): TGTGCCAGCAGCCGACTAGCGGGAGGGCCGGTTGAGCAGTTCTTC.

This clone appeared once. The chain is built from TRBV6-5 and TRBJ2-7; 8 nucleotides match TRBD2. The germline CDR1 and CDR2 sequences are MNHEY and SVGAGI. This CDR3 contains 14 residues. J was trimmed by 5 bases and V by 6 bases; bases with no gene match: 9. The CDR3 sequence is CASRSGGLAHEQYF. CDR3 DNA sequence: TGTGCCAGCAGGTCAGGTGGACTAGCTCACGAGCAGTACTTC.

The V and J genes are TRBV4-1 and TRBJ1-5, with 10 bases that match TRBD1. This CDR3 has 16 residues. The germline V gene encodes CDR1 MGHRA and CDR2 YSYEKL. Germline trimming cut 2 bases from V and 7 bases from J; bases unmatched to any gene: 8. Written as DNA, the CDR3 is TGCGCCAGCAGCCAATCCGACAGGGGGCTAAGACAGCCCCAGCATTTT. Its translation is CASSQSDRGLRQPQHF.

V is TRBV10-3 and J is TRBJ1-3; 7 nucleotides match TRBD1. The CDR3 has 16 amino acids. The ends lost 4 bases at V and 3 bases at J; junction bases unmatched: 9. Germline CDR1 and CDR2: ENHRY and SYGVKD. The CDR3 is CAISGGGGDIGNTIYF. In DNA form, the CDR3 reads TGTGCCATCAGTGGTGGAGGGGGCGATATTGGAAACACCATATATTTT.

This clone was seen once. J is TRBJ1-2 and V is TRBV6-6; no clear D gene. Germline assignment: CDR1 MNHNY and CDR2 SVGAGI (reference sequence). V lost 2 bases and J 7 bases, leaving 8 bases between the germline ends. The CDR3 length is 12 residues. Here the CDR3 DNA reads TGTGCCAGCAGTTACGACAATGCTGGCTACACCTTC. Translating it yields CASSYDNAGYTF.

The chain carries TRBV2 and TRBJ1-5; 9 nucleotides align to TRBD1. Unmatched junction bases numbered 13, after V lost 5 bases and J lost 5 bases. The CDR3 spans 17 residues. In germline, CDR1 is SNHLY, CDR2 FYNNEI. CDR3 amino acids: CASSHLLGQGKDQPQHF. The CDR3 DNA is TGTGCCAGCAGTCACCTTCTAGGACAGGGGAAGGATCAGCCCCAGCATTTT.

This chain joins TRBV7-9 and TRBJ1-1; 12 nucleotides agree with TRBD1. The germline CDR1 and CDR2 sequences are SEHNR and FQNEAQ (reference sequence). V lost 0 bases and J lost 1; bases outside the gene matches: 6. The CDR3 runs to 18 residues. CDR3 nucleotides: TGTGCCAGCAGCTTAGCTCTGGGACAGGGGGCGGAGAACACTGAAGCTTTCTTT. It codes for CASSLALGQGAENTEAFF.

This clone was found once. The V and J genes are TRBV30 and TRBJ1-1, with 8 bases fitting TRBD1. The CDR3 is 14 amino acids. The V segment lost 3 bases and the J segment 10 bases; nucleotides outside the gene matches: 13. Per the germline V gene, CDR1 is GTSNPN and CDR2 is SVGIG (reference sequence). DNA of the CDR3: TGTGCCTGGAGCGTGGGACAGGACTTTTCTGCAGCTTTCTTT. It codes for CAWSVGQDFSAAFF.

The table lists this clone with a count of one. The rearrangement uses TRBV18 and TRBJ2-2; 10 bases are shared with TRBD2. The CDR3 runs 15 residues. The J segment lost 4 bases and the V segment lost 5 bases, leaving 4 bases of the junction unmatched. Germline assignment: CDR1 KGHSH and CDR2 LQKENI. DNA for the CDR3: TGTGCCAGCTCAAGGTCTAGCGGGGGCACCGGGGAGCTGTTTTTT. Amino acid sequence: CASSRSSGGTGELFF.

The chain combines TRBV11-2 with TRBJ2-1, with 14 nucleotides matching TRBD2. The junction had 10 bases not matched to a gene; V was cut back by 4 bases and J by 8 bases. Germline CDR1 is SGHAT and CDR2 is FQNNGV. This CDR3 is built from 17 residues. CDR3 nucleotides: TGTGCCAGCAGCTCCCACGGGACTAGCGGGAGTCCGGATGAGCAGTTCTTC. Translation gives CASSSHGTSGSPDEQFF.

This clone was seen more than once but under ten times. The chain uses TRBV6-4 and TRBJ2-3; TRBD2 agrees at 10 bases. CDR3 size: 15 residues. With V trimmed by 2 bases and J by 4 bases, 3 bases remained unmatched. Germline lookup yields CDR1 MRHNA and CDR2 SNTAGT. The CDR3 sequence: CASSDEAGGADTQYF. DNA of the CDR3: TGTGCCAGCAGTGACGAAGCGGGAGGGGCAGATACGCAGTATTTT.

The chain has TRBV20-1 and TRBJ2-1; D is unresolved. V dropped 3 bases and J dropped 4 bases, with 10 bases sitting between them. CDR1 and CDR2 from the germline V gene are DFQATT and SNEGSKA (reference sequence). The CDR3 covers 13 residues. The CDR3 reads CSASYSLYNEQFF. CDR3 nucleotides: TGCAGTGCTAGTTATAGCCTGTACAATGAGCAGTTCTTC.

The genes are TRBV7-9 and TRBJ1-5; maybe TRBD1 (6 bases). The CDR3 has 16 residues. The V gene lost 5 bases and the J gene lost 2 bases, with 16 bases spanning the gap. Germline assignment: CDR1 SEHNR and CDR2 FQNEAQ (reference sequence). This CDR3 is CASSRGQPEGNQPQHF. For the CDR3, the DNA is TGTGCCAGCAGCCGTGGACAGCCGGAGGGCAATCAGCCCCAGCATTTT.

The CDR3 nucleotides read TGTGCCAGCAGCGCAGAGTTGGGGACATGGAGCTCTGGAAACACCATATATTTT. Its translation: CASSAELGTWSSGNTIYF. The V gene is TRBV9, the J gene TRBJ1-3, with a weak D call TRBD1 (6 bases). The CDR3 consists of 18 residues. Germline V CDR1 and CDR2: SGDLS, YYNGEE. Trimming removed 3 bases from V and 0 bases from J, with 19 bases in between. The full variable domain, with the rest looked up from reference TRBV9 and TRBJ1-3, is DSGVTQTPKHLITATGQRVTLRCSPRSGDLSVYWYQQSLDQGLQFLIQYYNGEERAKGNILERFSAQQFPDLHSELNLSSLELGDSALYFCASSAELGTWSSGNTIYFGEGSWLTVV.

The rearrangement joins TRBV30 to TRBJ1-4; D gene uncertain. CDR1 GTSNPN and CDR2 SVGIG come from the germline V gene (reference sequence). CDR3 length: 14 amino acids. Trimming left V 3 bases short and J 0 bases short, with 8 bases between. The CDR3 DNA sequence: TGTGCCTGGAGACAGTATGCAACTAATGAAAAACTGTTTTTT. Translation gives CAWRQYATNEKLFF.

The gene calls are TRBV4-2 and TRBJ2-7; D remains ambiguous. Germline CDR1 LGHNA, CDR2 YNFKEQ. The CDR3 has 12 residues. V was clipped by 0 bases and J by 5 bases, with 5 bases between them. The CDR3 DNA follows: TGTGCCAGCAGCCAAGATAACAACGAGCAGTACTTC. It is translated as CASSQDNNEQYF.

This chain connects TRBV5-1 to TRBJ2-1; 7 bases are shared with TRBD2. The junction had 14 bases not matched to a gene; V was cut back by 4 bases and J by 7 bases. Per the germline V gene, CDR1 is SGHRS and CDR2 is YFSETQ. CDR3 length equals 16 residues. DNA for the CDR3: TGCGCCAGCAGCCCAAACGCCCTAGCGGCATCAAATGAGCAGTTCTTC. It specifies CASSPNALAASNEQFF.

CDR3 DNA sequence: TGTGCCAGCAGCTCGATGACCTTACAGGGGGCGCTTGAAAAACTGTTTTTT. It codes for CASSSMTLQGALEKLFF. This chain joins TRBV13 and TRBJ1-4, with 9 bases fitting TRBD1. V was clipped by 4 bases and J by 7 bases; unmatched bases: 13. In germline, CDR1 is PRHDT, CDR2 FYEKMQ (reference sequence). This CDR3 has 17 amino acids.

In DNA form, the CDR3 reads TGTGCCACCAGCAGAGAGCCGGGTTTATATGGCTACACCTTC. Residues: CATSREPGLYGYTF. This sequence joins TRBV15 and TRBJ1-2; no firm D call. Germline CDR1 LNHNV, CDR2 YYDKDF (reference sequence). Trimming left V 0 bases short and J 5 bases short, with 10 bases between. The CDR3 runs 14 residues. The complete variable domain, with remaining parts taken from reference TRBV15 and TRBJ1-2, reads DAMVIQNPRYQVTQFGKPVTLSCSQTLNHNVMYWYQQKSSQAPKLLFHYYDKDFNNEADTPDNFQSRRPNTSFCFLDIRSPGLGDTAMYLCATSREPGLYGYTFGSGTRLTVV.

This rearrangement joins TRBV18 to TRBJ2-7; 7 bases fit TRBD1. The CDR3 is made up of 15 amino acids. The V segment lost 6 bases and the J segment 2 bases; nucleotides outside the gene matches: 10. The germline CDR1 and CDR2 sequences are KGHSH and LQKENI. The CDR3 coding sequence is TGTGCCAGCTCGCCTAGTCCGACAGGGACCTACGAGCAGTACTTC. Encoded protein: CASSPSPTGTYEQYF.

V usage is TRBV2 and J usage is TRBJ1-1, with D possibly matching TRBD1 (5 bases). The CDR3 runs 14 residues. Germline V gene lookup returns CDR1 SNHLY and CDR2 FYNNEI. V lost 0 bases and J lost 4, with 9 bases in between. CDR3 DNA sequence: TGTGCCAGCAGTGAAGCGCGGGGGTTCACTGAAGCTTTCTTT. This translates into CASSEARGFTEAFF. The full variable domain, completed using reference TRBV2 and TRBJ1-1, is EPEVTQTPSHQVTQMGQEVILRCVPISNHLYFYWYRQILGQKVEFLVSFYNNEISEKSEIFDDQFSVERPDGSNFTLKIRSTKLEDSAMYFCASSEARGFTEAFFGQGTRLTVV.

The chain employs TRBV11-2 and TRBJ2-7; possibly TRBD2 for D (5 bases). CDR3 length: 14 amino acids. V was pared by 5 bases and J by 1 base, with 12 bases between. CDR1 is SGHAT and CDR2 is FQNNGV in the germline V gene. The CDR3: CASSPRAASYEQYF. The CDR3 DNA is TGTGCCAGCAGCCCGAGGGCAGCTTCCTACGAGCAGTACTTC.

The DNA for the CDR3 is TGTGCCAGCAGCCAAGCTCAGAACAGGAACATTCAGTACTTC. This translates into CASSQAQNRNIQYF. J is TRBJ2-4 and V is TRBV14; D might be TRBD1 (5 bases). Germline CDR1 is SGHDN and CDR2 is FVKESK. The CDR3 is 14 residues long. V was pared by 1 base and J by 7 bases, with 11 bases between.

The V gene is TRBV5-1, the J gene TRBJ2-1, with TRBD2 matching over 13 bases. CDR3 length equals 18 residues. V dropped 5 bases and J dropped 7; count of bases not matched to a gene: 15. Looked up from germline, CDR1 is SGHRS and CDR2 is YFSETQ. This chain's CDR3 is CASSPGTSGNVGVNEQFF. CDR3 bases: TGCGCCAGCAGTCCCGGGACTAGCGGGAACGTGGGGGTTAATGAGCAGTTCTTC.

The CDR3 DNA is TGTGCCAGCAGTTTATGGACAGGCGAAAACACTGAAGCTTTCTTT. This codes for CASSLWTGENTEAFF. The rearrangement uses TRBV28 and TRBJ1-1; the D gene is possibly TRBD1 (6 bases). The CDR3 spans 15 residues. Germline V gene lookup returns CDR1 MDHEN and CDR2 SYDVKM. Trimming left V 0 bases short and J 2 bases short, with 10 bases between.

The chain joins TRBV5-1 to TRBJ2-7; D uncertain. Trimming removed 3 bases from V and 3 bases from J, with 7 bases in between. Germline-derived CDR1 and CDR2 are SGHRS and YFSETQ. The CDR3 consists of 12 residues. The CDR3 DNA is TGCGCCAGCAGCTCGTCAGGCTACGAGCAGTACTTC. It codes for CASSSSGYEQYF.

This clone has a single count. This rearrangement joins TRBV19 to TRBJ2-1, with D perhaps TRBD1 (5 bases). The CDR3 covers 11 residues. Germline loops: CDR1 LNHDA, CDR2 SQIVND (reference sequence). V gave up 1 base and J gave up 12 bases, with 7 bases separating them. The CDR3 reads CASSIGRGQFF. DNA for the CDR3: TGTGCCAGTAGTATAGGAAGGGGGCAGTTCTTC.

The genes are TRBV28 and TRBJ2-5; 10 bases are a match to TRBD1. The germline V gene has CDR1 MDHEN and CDR2 SYDVKM. The CDR3 runs 16 residues. The V segment lost 4 bases and the J segment 0 bases; nucleotides outside the gene matches: 5. The CDR3 nucleotides are TGTGCCAGCAGTTCGACAGGGGGCCCGAACCAAGAGACCCAGTACTTC. The encoded protein is CASSSTGGPNQETQYF.